This T cell receptor (beta chain) originates from a study of T cell responses to AZD1222 COVID-19 vaccine. The CDR3 consists of 13 residues. Germline CDR1 SQVTM, CDR2 ANQGSEA. Trimming shortened V by 4 bases and J by 1 base, and 11 bases separated the two germline ends. Second doses that came at about 4 or about 12 weeks were put together. Profiling relied on immunoSEQ multiplex PCR, and the TCRdb table lists in-frame clones only, not all of them. This table has approximately 90,000 clones, around nine tenths appearing once. To note about this clone: Its antigen is unknown.

Broader study findings: Donors were largely white British and mainly female; clonal diversity was possibly underestimated. Spike regions recognized by vaccine-associated CD4 TCRs spanned the protein, led by 160-218 and 743-854.

The chain links TRBV29-1 to TRBJ2-7; D may match TRBD1 or TRBD2 (5 bases each). The TCR sequence derives from an adult who received the AZD1222 COVID-19 vaccine. This specimen consisted of peripheral blood, obtained 28 days after the second AZD1222 dose. CDR3 protein: CSVVGERSYEQYF. Here the CDR3 DNA reads TGCAGCGTTGTGGGGGAAAGGTCCTACGAGCAGTACTTC.